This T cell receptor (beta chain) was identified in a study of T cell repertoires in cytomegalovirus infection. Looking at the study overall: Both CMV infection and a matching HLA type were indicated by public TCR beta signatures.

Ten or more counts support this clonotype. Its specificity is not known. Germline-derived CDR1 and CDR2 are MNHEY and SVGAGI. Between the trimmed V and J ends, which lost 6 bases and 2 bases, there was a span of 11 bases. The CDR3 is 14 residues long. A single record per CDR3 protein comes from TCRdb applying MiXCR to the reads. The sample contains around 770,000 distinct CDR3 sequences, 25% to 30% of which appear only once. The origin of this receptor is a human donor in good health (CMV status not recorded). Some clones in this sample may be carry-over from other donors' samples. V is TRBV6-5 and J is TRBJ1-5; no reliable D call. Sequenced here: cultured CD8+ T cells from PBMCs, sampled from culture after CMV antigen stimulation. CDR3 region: CASSLGLGNQPQHF. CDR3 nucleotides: TGTGCCAGCAGCTTGGGTTTGGGCAATCAGCCCCAGCATTTT.